The following is a T cell receptor (beta chain) sequence with its context. This clonotype was observed a handful of times. Its antigen target is currently unknown. One base away there is no much larger clone; base qualities are not given. This sample is drawn from a study of vaccination and CD4 T cells after COVID-19 (dated by TCRdb to between 2021 and 2023). Study-level background: Convalescent patients had a positive SARS-CoV-2 result on nasal swab PCR, and of these patients, several had mild disease and one had severe disease. Six males and four females were included in the convalescent cohort, with two Hispanic individuals, seven Caucasians, two Asians and one multiracial person represented. Participants received two doses of either the Pfizer-BioNTech BNT162b2 vaccine (n=8) or the Moderna mRNA-1273 vaccine (n=2). Post-COVID blood samples were collected from convalescent patients a median of around 100 days after diagnosis, with a range of roughly 30 to 161 days. Post-vaccine blood samples were taken a median of around 77 days after the second vaccine dose, with a range of roughly 13 to 250 days. For stimulating the cultures, overlapping spike peptide pools were used, derived from SARS-CoV-2 as well as from the common cold coronaviruses HCoV-NL63, HCoV-OC43 and HCoV-229E. As controls, cultures received a CEFX viral epitope pool (the positive control), an HIV-1 Nef peptide pool (the negative control), or no peptide at all. In roughly 11 COVID-19 convalescent patients and a handful of infection-naive healthy vaccine recipients, the spike-specific CD4+ TCR repertoire before mRNA vaccination was compared with the repertoire after mRNA vaccination.

The treatment or condition label, read with the paper, signifies: roughly 10-day PBMC culture with coronavirus spike peptide pools or control peptides (ViraFEST assay). The study used the ViraFEST assay, which expanded antigen-specific T cells with peptide pools and then identified expanded clonotypes by TCR sequencing. Positive SARS-CoV-2 PCR tests in the convalescent patients dated from March to December 2020, before Alpha, Beta and Delta variants emerged in the United States. More than 1.5 million PBMCs per well were cultured in IMDM with roughly 5.2% human AB serum and approximately 9.1 IU/ml IL-2, plus 10 ug/ml peptide pools. Half of the culture medium was replaced with fresh IL-2-containing medium on days 3 and 7. After roughly 9 days of culture, CD4+ T cells were isolated by negative selection with the EasySep CD4+ T cell isolation kit. PBMCs were separated from whole blood using Ficoll-Paque Plus gradient centrifugation and then either used fresh or cryopreserved at -140C. Culture conditions were generally each tested in triplicate wells.

Here is what the overall study found, with its caveats: Nearly all vaccine-specific clones in convalescent patients (304 of 307) were mono-reactive for SARS-CoV-2 spike rather than cross-reactive with common cold coronaviruses. The study included relatively few convalescent patients and did not analyze early timepoints after natural infection. Although the median number of SARS-CoV-2-reactive clonotypes went up from around 20 after infection to some 40 after vaccination, the increase was not significant. Among the post-vaccine SARS-CoV-2-reactive clones in convalescent patients, a median around 86% showed up only after vaccination, which suggests vaccine-specific priming.

The library was obtained by PCR. DNA from cultured CD4+ T cells was subjected to TCR sequencing with the Oncomine TCR Beta short-read assay at the Johns Hopkins FTIC core. The QIAamp micro DNA kit was used to extract genomic DNA from the cultured CD4+ T cells. Oncomine TCR Beta libraries from cultured CD4+ T cells were pooled with unique dual indexes and sequenced on an Illumina iSeq 100. Per the source publication's procedure: Non-productive sequences were filtered out, and CDR3s that did not start with C, did not end with F or W, or were shorter than 7 amino acids were discarded. The MANAFEST web application identified antigen-specific clonotypes by comparing peptide-stimulated wells against reference wells and other culture wells. To be called positive, a clone needed an FDR below 0.05, an odds ratio above 5, and a productive frequency above 0.1% in at least two of three replicate wells. Cross-reactive clonotypes were defined as significantly expanded in both SARS-CoV-2 spike wells and at least one common cold coronavirus spike condition. CDR3 homology was assessed with Levenshtein distances (stringdist) and unrooted phylogenetic trees (ape) in R version 3.6.1. TCRdb reanalyzed the raw reads on its own, using fastp at Q25 for trimming and MiXCR for clone calling, and kept in-frame beta chains. Identical CDR3 proteins give one entry, which carries the most common genes and DNA. The V and J calls here are based on TCRdb, not the publication. Recorded for this sample are 21,000 or so distinct CDR3 sequences; less than 75% of them occurred a single time. Around 8.1% of the sample is taken by the ten largest.

CDR1 and CDR2, looked up from the germline V gene (reference sequence), are MNHEY and SMNVEV. V loses 5 bases, J loses 6 bases, and the germline ends lie 11 bases apart. Taken from cysteine to phenylalanine, the CDR3 has 14 residues. The sequence is cut down to CDR3 DNA, 42 bases in frame from base 1. In this chain, TRBV27 is recombined with TRBJ1-6; the D segment could be TRBD1, given 6 matching bases. Material: CD4+ T cells from blood, cultured in vitro. This TCR was recovered from a human donor who had recovered from COVID-19. The DNA is TGTGCCAGCAGTCTACGACAGGTTAATTCACCCCTCCACTTT. This codes for CASSLRQVNSPLHF.